Listed below are T cell receptor beta chains from one sample, sequenced in a study of T-cell memory formation after mild COVID-19. MiXCR was run by TCRdb on the 5' RACE reads, yielding one entry per CDR3 protein. The data hold about 560,000 distinct CDR3 sequences, with less than 25% observed a single time. Material for sequencing was PBMCs or a T cell subset sorted from them (not recorded which). The receptors shown here come from an adult woman who had mild COVID-19 (a few samples of this study predate the infection). Cell type and time point are not known. Each CDR3 is given with its conserved first and last residue. The D gene is left open where the match is weak. Only part of the rows carry a size: once, few, many, or a class if the clone is expanded.

TRBJ2-7 | TRBV27 | NA | NA | TGTGCCAGCAGTTCATCGCGAGGGGGTGCCTACGAGCAGTACTTC | CASSSSRGGAYEQYF
TRBJ2-1 | TRBV14 | NA | few | TGTGCCAGCAGCCAAGAAACAACTCCCAGGTACGGCAGCTCCTACAATGAGCAGTTCTTC | CASSQETTPRYGSSYNEQFF
TRBJ2-5 | TRBV11-2 | TRBD2 | few | TGTGCCAGCAGTAGCGGGGGGGCCCAAGAGACCCAGTACTTC | CASSSGGAQETQYF
TRBJ2-4 | TRBV12-3/TRBV12-4 | NA | NA | TGTGCCAGCAGTTTCAGGGAAAAAAACATTCAGTACTTC | CASSFREKNIQYF
TRBJ1-1 | TRBV19 | NA | few | TGTGCCAGTAGTATCCCAGGGGTGAGCACTGAAGCTTTCTTT | CASSIPGVSTEAFF
TRBJ1-1 | TRBV12-3/TRBV12-4 | NA | few | TGTGCCAGCAGAAAGGGGGGGGCTAGGATGAACACTGAAGCTTTCTTT | CASRKGGARMNTEAFF
TRBJ2-5 | TRBV29-1 | NA | few | TGCAGCGTTGGTCGGACATTCCAAGAGACCCAGTACTTC | CSVGRTFQETQYF
TRBJ2-2 | TRBV7-6 | NA | few | TGTGCCAGCAGCCCAAGGGGAGACCGGGAGCTGTTTTTT | CASSPRGDRELFF
TRBJ1-2 | TRBV15 | NA | NA | TGTGCCACCAGCAGAGACCACAGGGTCCATGGCTACACCTTC | CATSRDHRVHGYTF
TRBJ2-6 | TRBV10-3 | NA | NA | TGTGCCATCATGATTGACTCCGGGACAAACAAGGCTGGGGCCAACGTCCTGACTTTC | CAIMIDSGTNKAGANVLTF
TRBJ1-4 | TRBV7-9 | NA | NA | TGTGCCAGCAGCCTGACCTCCGTCGAAAAACTGTTTTTT | CASSLTSVEKLFF
TRBJ1-1 | TRBV6-5 | NA | few | TGTGCCAGCAGTTACGAAGCCACCGTAAACACTGAAGCTTTCTTT | CASSYEATVNTEAFF
TRBJ2-7 | TRBV7-9 | TRBD1 | NA | TGTGCCATCCCACAGGGGGAGTTCGAGCAGTACTTC | CAIPQGEFEQYF
TRBJ2-7 | TRBV27 | TRBD1 | NA | TGTGCCAGCAGTCCCTCGACAGGGGGGGTCTACGAGCAGTACTTC | CASSPSTGGVYEQYF
TRBJ1-1 | TRBV29-1 | NA | few | TGCAGCGTCAAACCCCGGAACAGGAACACTGAAGCTTTCTTT | CSVKPRNRNTEAFF
TRBJ1-4 | TRBV6-1 | NA | NA | TGTGCCAGCAGCCTAAAAAAGAACAGGGAGGCAACTAATGAAAAACTGTTTTTT | CASSLKKNREATNEKLFF
TRBJ2-3 | TRBV12-3/TRBV12-4 | TRBD2 | NA | TGTGCCAGCAGTTTACGCGGGGGGGCAAATACGCAGTATTTT | CASSLRGGANTQYF
TRBJ2-1 | TRBV18 | TRBD2 | few | TGTGCCAGCTCCCCTGGACTAGACGCCTACAATGAGCAGTTCTTC | CASSPGLDAYNEQFF
TRBJ1-1 | TRBV7-9 | NA | NA | TGTGCCAGCAGCTTAGGGGGGAGGGGTGGCACTGAAGCTTTCTTT | CASSLGGRGGTEAFF
TRBJ1-6 | TRBV28 | NA | NA | TGTGCCAGCACCATCGCGATGGTGCAGCCACTGACACCCCTCCACTTT | CASTIAMVQPLTPLHF
TRBJ2-7 | TRBV6-2/TRBV6-3 | TRBD2 | NA | TGTGCCAGCAGTTACTCAAGCTTAACCCCGGGACTAGCGGGCCTCTACGAGCAGTACTTC | CASSYSSLTPGLAGLYEQYF
TRBJ2-7 | TRBV15 | TRBD2 | few | TGTGCCACCAGCAGAGATTATAAGACTAGCGGATACGAGCAGTACTTC | CATSRDYKTSGYEQYF
TRBJ1-1 | TRBV18 | NA | NA | TGTGCCAGCTCACCACCGATCGGGTACACTGAAGCTTTCTTT | CASSPPIGYTEAFF
TRBJ2-7 | TRBV30 | TRBD1 | few | TGTGCCTGGAGTGTACCCGACAGGGCAAGGTACGAGCAGTACTTC | CAWSVPDRARYEQYF
TRBJ1-1 | TRBV7-9 | NA | many | TGTGCCAGCACCGAAGTCGGGGGAGCCACTGAAGCTTTCTTT | CASTEVGGATEAFF
TRBJ2-7 | TRBV21-1 | NA | NA | TGTGCCAGCAGCAAAGAAAGGCGTTACAGGCGCTCCTACGAGCAGTACTTC | CASSKERRYRRSYEQYF
TRBJ2-7 | TRBV7-9 | NA | few | TGTGCCAGCACCCTAGAGGACCGGGAGTCGGGCTACGAGCAGTACTTC | CASTLEDRESGYEQYF
TRBJ2-1 | TRBV7-8 | TRBD1 | few | TGTGCCAGCAGCTTGGTTAACAGGGGGCTCGGTTACAATGAGCAGTTCTTC | CASSLVNRGLGYNEQFF
TRBJ2-7 | TRBV21-1 | NA | few | TGTGCCAGCAGCAATCCCCTGGGCTCCTACGAGCAGTACTTC | CASSNPLGSYEQYF
TRBJ1-2 | TRBV30 | NA | NA | TGTGCCTGGACTGCTAACTATGGCTACACCTTC | CAWTANYGYTF
TRBJ1-6 | TRBV27 | NA | few | TGTGCCAGCAGTTCTTGGGGCGGAAATTCACCCCTCCACTTT | CASSSWGGNSPLHF
TRBJ2-2 | TRBV2 | NA | few | TGTGCCAGCAGCCAGGGGCTATACATCTCCGGGGAGCTGTTTTTT | CASSQGLYISGELFF
TRBJ1-5 | TRBV29-1 | NA | few | TGCAGCGTCGCCGGAGACAGAAATCAGCCCCAGCATTTT | CSVAGDRNQPQHF
TRBJ2-3 | TRBV6-4 | TRBD1 | many | TGTGCCAGCACCTCTCTTCCGGGACAGGGGGCAGTTCTCGATGGAGATACGCAGTATTTT | CASTSLPGQGAVLDGDTQYF
TRBJ2-1 | TRBV5-1 | NA | NA | TGCGCCAGCAGCTTGCTGACAGAATACAATGAGCAGTTCTTC | CASSLLTEYNEQFF
TRBJ2-5 | TRBV12-3/TRBV12-4 | TRBD2 | few | TGTGCCAGCAGTTCGCACCGGACAGCGGGGGGGGAGACCCAGTACTTC | CASSSHRTAGGETQYF
TRBJ1-1 | TRBV4-1 | NA | NA | TGCGCCAGCAGCCAACCGGGACCGGGGAACACTGAAGCTTTCTTT | CASSQPGPGNTEAFF
TRBJ2-7 | TRBV10-3 | NA | NA | TGTGCCATCAGTGAGTCGGACTCCCCGGGGGACGAGCAGTACTTC | CAISESDSPGDEQYF
TRBJ2-3 | TRBV6-5 | NA | many | TGTGCCAGCAGTTACTCGGATACGCAGTATTTT | CASSYSDTQYF
TRBJ2-3 | TRBV2 | NA | NA | TGTGCCAGCAGGTCCGGGACCGACACAGATACGCAGTATTTT | CASRSGTDTDTQYF